The 24 T cell receptor beta chains below were found in one sample sequenced in a study of beta chain features in type 1 diabetes. As every portion of the isolated RNA was reverse transcribed, the sequencing read expressed TCRB transcripts. Repertoires were generated with immunoSEQ multiplex PCR, while TCRdb's copy carries only in-frame clones and drops some. The table records roughly 500,000 clones, about 32% of them present only once. Sample: naive CD4+ T cells from blood. Receptors were obtained from a man younger than 35 in good health.

The gene calls are TRBV9 and TRBJ2-1; no clear D. This CDR3 contains 16 residues. CDR1 and CDR2 from the germline V gene are SGDLS and YYNGEE. Trimming removed 4 bases from V and 5 bases from J, with 19 bases in between. For the CDR3, the DNA is TGTGCCAGCAGCCCCCTCCGGCTCCTGATGGACAATGAGCAGTTCTTC. Translation: CASSPLRLLMDNEQFF.

This clone was seen a handful of times. This chain connects TRBV7-6 to TRBJ2-3; TRBD1 aligns across 8 bases. This CDR3 has 16 amino acids. J lost 2 bases, V lost 4 bases, and 8 bases had no gene match. The germline V gene has CDR1 SGHVS and CDR2 FNYEAQ. CDR3 sequence (DNA): TGTGCCAGCAGCTCGAGAGGGACAGGTTACACAGATACGCAGTATTTT. This sequence encodes CASSSRGTGYTDTQYF.

The rearrangement uses TRBV9 and TRBJ2-1; 10 bases fit TRBD2. The length of the CDR3 is 15 residues. Germline loops: CDR1 SGDLS, CDR2 YYNGEE. V dropped 0 bases and J dropped 9; count of bases not matched to a gene: 6. CDR3 region: CASSVGGLAIGEQFF. The CDR3 DNA sequence: TGTGCCAGCAGCGTAGGGGGACTAGCGATAGGTGAGCAGTTCTTC.

The chain is built from TRBV13 and TRBJ2-5; no reliable D call. The CDR3 is 12 residues long. Per germline, CDR1 PRHDT and CDR2 FYEKMQ (reference sequence). Trimming stripped 0 bases from V and 5 bases from J, with 4 bases between. The CDR3 loop reads CASSLGLETQYF. The CDR3 nucleotides are TGTGCCAGCAGCTTAGGCCTCGAGACCCAGTACTTC.

V usage is TRBV18 and J usage is TRBJ2-6; TRBD1 matches at 7 bases. The CDR3 totals 19 residues. V trimming: 2 bases; J trimming: 2 bases; junction bases outside the gene matches: 12. CDR1 and CDR2 from the germline V gene are KGHSH and LQKENI. CDR3 region: CASSPTSGTAHTGANVLTF. The DNA for the CDR3 is TGTGCCAGCTCACCAACTTCCGGGACAGCCCACACTGGGGCCAACGTCCTGACTTTC.

The chain has TRBV7-9 and TRBJ2-1; tentative D call: TRBD2 (6 bases). In germline, CDR1 is SEHNR, CDR2 FQNEAQ (reference sequence). Trimming left V 1 base short and J 6 bases short, with 16 bases between. CDR3 length: 16 residues. CDR3 in DNA: TGTGCCAGCAGCTTAGGGCTAGCGTGGGGAGGCAATGAGCAGTTCTTC. Residues: CASSLGLAWGGNEQFF.

The rearrangement uses TRBV2 and TRBJ2-7; 8 nucleotides line up with TRBD1. Germline V CDR1 and CDR2: SNHLY, FYNNEI. This CDR3 has 15 amino acids. The V and J ends lost 6 bases and 2 bases, in that order; junction bases with no gene match: 9. CDR3 in amino acids: CASRPRTGIAYEQYF. For the CDR3, the DNA is TGTGCCAGCAGGCCACGGACAGGGATCGCCTACGAGCAGTACTTC.

Only a few counts were recorded for this clone. Other DNA sequences in the same sample also yield this CDR3. The chain carries TRBV7-2 and TRBJ2-7; 13 bases match TRBD2. Germline V lookup: CDR1 SGHTA, CDR2 FQGNSA. V dropped 3 bases and J dropped 5; count of bases not matched to a gene: 1. This CDR3 spans 14 amino acids. This CDR3 is CASSFGLAGDEQYF. DNA for the CDR3: TGTGCCAGCAGCTTCGGACTAGCGGGAGACGAGCAGTACTTC.

This clone was counted between two and nine times. This chain links TRBV5-1 with TRBJ2-6, with D possibly being TRBD1 (5 bases). CDR1 is SGHRS, CDR2 YFSETQ, per germline. The CDR3 has 15 residues. The V and J ends lost 4 bases and 0 bases respectively, with 8 bases between them. As DNA, the CDR3 is TGCGCCAGCAGCCTACAGGTCTCTGGGGCCAACGTCCTGACTTTC. This encodes CASSLQVSGANVLTF.

This clone was counted between two and nine times. V gene TRBV7-9 combines with J gene TRBJ1-5; D gene unclear. This CDR3 has 14 amino acids. Trimming took 5 bases from V and 4 from J, leaving 12 bases between them. Germline V gives CDR1 SEHNR, CDR2 FQNEAQ (reference sequence). The CDR3 coding sequence is TGTGCCAGCAGCCAAGGCGTCTTAAATCAGCCCCAGCATTTT. Its translation: CASSQGVLNQPQHF.

This chain connects TRBV4-1 to TRBJ2-1, with TRBD2 identical over 15 bases. The CDR3 sequence is 16 residues long. Germline-derived CDR1 and CDR2 are MGHRA and YSYEKL. After removal of 6 bases from V and 10 bases from J, the junction contained 10 bases not matched to a gene. The CDR3 spells CASSSPGLAGGWEQFF. The CDR3 DNA follows: TGCGCCAGCAGTTCTCCGGGACTAGCGGGAGGCTGGGAGCAGTTCTTC.

This chain links TRBV6-1 with TRBJ2-1; D gene uncertain. The CDR3 spans 11 residues. Deletions cut 7 bases from V and 4 bases from J, with 5 bases between. CDR1 and CDR2 (germline): MNHNS, SASEGT. CDR3 in amino acids: CASMGYNEQFF. The CDR3 DNA follows: TGTGCCAGCATGGGTTACAATGAGCAGTTCTTC.

The rearrangement links TRBV6-1 to TRBJ2-5; 7 bases agree with TRBD1. With 11 bases clipped from V and 2 bases from J, the junction kept 11 bases outside the gene matches. The CDR3 has 14 residues. Germline assignment: CDR1 MNHNS and CDR2 SASEGT. In DNA, the CDR3 is TGTGCCTCCGCACAGGGGAGAACGCAAGAGACCCAGTACTTC. Protein: CASAQGRTQETQYF.

The rearrangement links TRBV30 to TRBJ2-1; 11 nucleotides align to TRBD2. V was pared by 1 base and J by 5 bases, with 4 bases of the junction left unmatched. Germline-derived CDR1 and CDR2 are GTSNPN and SVGIG (reference sequence). The CDR3 extends over 15 amino acids. The CDR3 here is CAWSGGLAVDNEQFF. The CDR3 region has the DNA TGTGCCTGGAGTGGGGGACTAGCGGTAGACAATGAGCAGTTCTTC.

This clone was observed a handful of times. This chain joins TRBV2 and TRBJ2-5; D gene ambiguous. The CDR3 spans 15 residues. Germline CDR1 reads SNHLY; CDR2 reads FYNNEI. V lost 4 bases to trimming and J lost 2 bases, with 14 bases between them. Here the CDR3 DNA reads TGTGCCAGCAGTGGTTTCGCGGAACCTCAAGAGACCCAGTACTTC. Protein: CASSGFAEPQETQYF.

This chain uses TRBV7-2 with TRBJ2-7; TRBD2 agrees at 7 bases. Germline V gene sequence: CDR1 SGHTA, CDR2 FQGNSA. The V segment lost 5 bases and the J segment 1 base; nucleotides outside the gene matches: 14. The CDR3 sequence is 17 residues long. As DNA, the CDR3 is TGTGCCAGCAGCGCCCAACGAGCGGGGATCACATCCTACGAGCAGTACTTC. The encoded protein is CASSAQRAGITSYEQYF.

This clone was seen a handful of times. The chain carries TRBV29-1 and TRBJ1-5; D possibly corresponds to TRBD1 (6 bases). V was pared by 6 bases and J by 0 bases, with 18 bases between. From germline, CDR1 is SQVTM and CDR2 ANQGSEA. The CDR3 runs 16 residues. In nucleotides, the CDR3 is TGCAGCGTGAAGGACAGATCCCTCTATAGCAATCAGCCCCAGCATTTT. It specifies CSVKDRSLYSNQPQHF. The variable domain in full, completed from reference TRBV29-1 and TRBJ1-5, reads SAVISQKPSRDICQRGTSLTIQCQVDSQVTMMFWYRQQPGQSLTLIATANQGSEATYESGFVIDKFPISRPNLTFSTLTVSNMSPEDSSIYLCSVKDRSLYSNQPQHFGDGTRLSIL.

The CDR3 DNA is TGTGCCAGCAGTGAAACATCAAGTCAGGAGCAGTACTTC. It encodes CASSETSSQEQYF. The chain uses TRBV25-1 and TRBJ2-7, with D uncertain. The CDR3 has 13 amino acids. Per germline, CDR1 MGHDK and CDR2 SYGVNS. The V gene lost 2 bases and the J gene lost 7 bases, with 12 bases spanning the gap.

This clone has just a few counts. The rearrangement joins TRBV10-3 to TRBJ2-7; possible D gene TRBD1, 6 bases. V lost 6 bases and J 5 bases, leaving 11 bases between the germline ends. CDR3 size: 12 residues. The germline gives CDR1 ENHRY, CDR2 SYGVKD. The CDR3 region has the DNA TGTGCCATCAGGGGGCAGGGGAACGAGCAGTACTTC. Amino acid sequence: CAIRGQGNEQYF.

This clone was counted only a few times. This rearrangement joins TRBV5-4 to TRBJ2-3; D remains ambiguous. Germline V gives CDR1 SGHNT, CDR2 YYREEE (reference sequence). V lost 1 base and J 4 bases, leaving 7 bases between the germline ends. This CDR3 is built from 13 residues. This CDR3 is CASSLNVPDTQYF. In DNA form, the CDR3 reads TGTGCCAGCAGCTTGAACGTTCCAGATACGCAGTATTTT.

This clone was counted a few times. Other DNA sequences in the same sample also yield this CDR3. The J gene is TRBJ2-3, the V gene TRBV28; D unresolved. CDR1 and CDR2 (germline): MDHEN, SYDVKM. The CDR3 consists of 13 residues. V was trimmed by 7 bases and J by 0 bases, leaving 8 bases between them. CDR3 region: CASTRDSTDTQYF. The CDR3 bases are TGTGCCAGCACCCGTGACAGCACAGATACGCAGTATTTT.

J is TRBJ2-5 and V is TRBV15; possible D gene TRBD2, 6 bases. Trimming removed 0 bases from V and 2 bases from J, with 13 bases in between. The CDR3 loop spans 16 amino acids. In germline, CDR1 is LNHNV, CDR2 YYDKDF (reference sequence). The CDR3 protein is CATSRDLSGVQETQYF. The CDR3 coding sequence is TGTGCCACCAGCAGAGATTTATCGGGAGTACAAGAGACCCAGTACTTC.

The chain uses TRBV7-2 and TRBJ1-5; 8 bases match TRBD1. The CDR3 consists of 15 residues. Germline trimming cut 3 bases from V and 1 base from J; bases unmatched to any gene: 2. Germline CDR1 and CDR2: SGHTA and FQGNSA. The CDR3 loop reads CASSFSGGSNQPQHF. In nucleotides, the CDR3 is TGTGCCAGCAGCTTTTCAGGGGGCAGCAATCAGCCCCAGCATTTT.

V gene TRBV7-2 combines with J gene TRBJ1-1, with D perhaps TRBD1 (5 bases). CDR1 and CDR2 (germline): SGHTA, FQGNSA. V was clipped by 5 bases and J by 3 bases, with 7 bases between them. The CDR3 spans 12 residues. The CDR3 reads CASSKGDTEAFF. DNA for the CDR3: TGTGCCAGCAGCAAAGGGGACACTGAAGCTTTCTTT.